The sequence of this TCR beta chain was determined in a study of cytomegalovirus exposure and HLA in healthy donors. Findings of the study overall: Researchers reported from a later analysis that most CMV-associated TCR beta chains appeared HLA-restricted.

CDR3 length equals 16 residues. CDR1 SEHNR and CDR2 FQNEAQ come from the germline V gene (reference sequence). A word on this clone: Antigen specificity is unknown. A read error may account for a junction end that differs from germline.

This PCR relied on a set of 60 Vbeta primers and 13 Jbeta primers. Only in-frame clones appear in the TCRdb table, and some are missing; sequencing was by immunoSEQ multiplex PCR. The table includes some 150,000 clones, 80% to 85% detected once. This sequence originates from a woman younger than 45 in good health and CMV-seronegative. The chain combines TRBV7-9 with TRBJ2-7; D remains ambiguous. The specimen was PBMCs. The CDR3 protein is CSSSLNPAADAYEQYF. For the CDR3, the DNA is TGTTCCAGCAGCTTAAATCCCGCTGCGGATGCCTACGAGCAGTACTTC.